One and the same sample provided the 7 T cell receptor beta chains below, sequenced in a study of blood T cell repertoires in COVID-19. Method: immunoSEQ multiplex PCR; TCRdb's copy keeps in-frame clones and lacks some. The table includes approximately 110,000 clones, approximately 84% detected once. The specimen was peripheral blood. The receptors come from a woman between 40 and 50 years old with acute or convalescent COVID-19.

CDR3 residues: CASSPWDRANYGYTF. The DNA of the CDR3 is TGTGCCAGCTCACCTTGGGACAGGGCTAACTATGGCTACACCTTC. The chain joins TRBV18 to TRBJ1-2; the match to TRBD1 covers 9 bases. The germline CDR1 and CDR2 sequences are KGHSH and LQKENI. Trimming at V came to 3 bases and at J to 0 bases, leaving 2 bases not matched to a gene. The CDR3 is 15 residues long.

This chain uses TRBV5-1 with TRBJ2-1; TRBD2 agrees at 8 bases. The ends lost 0 bases at V and 2 bases at J; junction bases unmatched: 1. Germline CDR1 reads SGHRS; CDR2 reads YFSETQ. The CDR3 contains 15 residues. The CDR3 sequence is CASSLEAGAYNEQFF. CDR3 DNA: TGCGCCAGCAGCTTGGAAGCGGGGGCCTACAATGAGCAGTTCTTC.

This chain links TRBV6-5 with TRBJ2-7, with D perhaps TRBD2 (5 bases). V lost 5 bases to trimming and J lost 6 bases, with 20 bases between them. Per the germline V gene, CDR1 is MNHEY and CDR2 is SVGAGI. The CDR3 totals 15 residues. Here the CDR3 reads CASSPPGTGWGEQYF. CDR3 DNA sequence: TGTGCCAGCAGTCCACCGGGAACCGGTTGGGGCGAGCAGTACTTC.

The gene calls are TRBV5-6 and TRBJ2-7; the match to TRBD2 covers 10 bases. This CDR3 region has 14 residues. Germline V gene data show CDR1 as SGHDT and CDR2 as YYEEEE. After removal of 7 bases from V and 4 bases from J, the junction contained 8 bases not matched to a gene. In DNA, the CDR3 is TGTGCCAGCTCGCTGCTAGCGGGGGCGTACGAGCAGTACTTC. This translates into CASSLLAGAYEQYF.

The gene calls are TRBV14 and TRBJ2-3; D perhaps matches TRBD1 (6 bases). V lost 1 base to trimming and J lost 4 bases, with 12 bases between them. Germline V gene lookup returns CDR1 SGHDN and CDR2 FVKESK. The CDR3 length is 15 residues. CDR3 nucleotides: TGTGCCAGCAGCCAAGGGCCCAGGGGATCAGATACGCAGTATTTT. It is translated as CASSQGPRGSDTQYF. The full variable domain, completed using reference TRBV14 and TRBJ2-3, is EAGVTQFPSHSVIEKGQTVTLRCDPISGHDNLYWYRRVMGKEIKFLLHFVKESKQDESGMPNNRFLAERTGGTYSTLKVQPAELEDSGVYFCASSQGPRGSDTQYFGPGTRLTVL.

This clone showed up just once. This sequence joins TRBV5-5 and TRBJ1-5, with 12 bases aligning to TRBD1. In germline, CDR1 is SGHKS, CDR2 YYEKEE (reference sequence). The V and J ends lost 4 bases and 7 bases, in that order; junction bases with no gene match: 12. This CDR3 comprises 17 residues. The CDR3 bases are TGTGCCAGCAGCCATACCGCGGGACAGGGGGCCGGGCAGCCCCAGCATTTT. Residues: CASSHTAGQGAGQPQHF. The complete variable domain, with remaining parts taken from reference TRBV5-5 and TRBJ1-5, reads DAGVTQSPTHLIKTRGQQVTLRCSPISGHKSVSWYQQVLGQGPQFIFQYYEKEERGRGNFPDRFSARQFPNYSSELNVNALLLGDSALYLCASSHTAGQGAGQPQHFGDGTRLSIL.

This chain uses TRBV5-4 with TRBJ2-7; tentative D call: TRBD2 (6 bases). Germline values: CDR1 SGHNT, CDR2 YYREEE (reference sequence). This CDR3 is 15 amino acids long. Trimming cost V 3 bases and J 5 bases, with 18 bases left between them. In DNA, the CDR3 is TGTGCCAGCAGCTCACCGGACCGATGGGGGGACGAGCAGTACTTC. Its translation: CASSSPDRWGDEQYF.